These T cell receptor beta chains were read from a single sample in a study of metastatic and nonmetastatic thyroid tumors. Using MiXCR, TCRdb reanalyzed the PCR reads. The sample includes approximately 7,100 clones, roughly 33% of them seen just once. Source material: tumor tissue. The source is a female donor with papillary thyroid cancer or a benign thyroid nodule (not recorded which). Some clones in this sample may be carry-over from other donors' samples. Each CDR3 is given with its conserved first and last residue. A D gene is named only where the DNA matches it firmly. The size of a clone is reported for some rows only, either as once, few or many, or as a class for expanded clones.

CDR3aa	CDR3nt	v_gene	j_gene	abundance	d_gene
CASKNGGETGAETQYF	TGTGCCAGCAAAAACGGCGGAGAGACAGGGGCAGAGACCCAGTACTTC	TRBV6-2/TRBV6-3	TRBJ2-5	medium-sized	TRBD1
CSAKRTGQRAQYF	TGCAGTGCTAAGAGGACAGGGCAGAGGGCCCAGTACTTC	TRBV20-1	TRBJ2-5	medium-sized	TRBD1
CSAIRLGTGMENQYF	TGCAGTGCCATACGGCTAGGGACAGGGATGGAGAACCAGTACTTC	TRBV20-1	TRBJ2-5	-	TRBD1
CASSVGQGADEQYF	TGTGCCAGCTCAGTGGGACAGGGGGCCGACGAGCAGTACTTC	TRBV7-6	TRBJ2-7	medium-sized	TRBD1
CASSFGGDGYTF	TGTGCCAGCAGTTTTGGAGGGGACGGCTACACCTTC	TRBV28	TRBJ1-2	few	-
CASSFVQGAFFGANVLTF	TGTGCCAGCAGTTTCGTACAGGGGGCTTTTTTTGGGGCCAACGTCCTGACTTTC	TRBV12-3/TRBV12-4	TRBJ2-6	many	TRBD1
CASSLTRSNEQFF	TGTGCCAGCAGCTTAACGAGGAGCAATGAGCAGTTCTTC	TRBV7-3	TRBJ2-1	-	-
CASSQDRGREKLFF	TGCGCCAGCAGCCAAGATCGGGGGAGGGAAAAACTGTTTTTT	TRBV4-1	TRBJ1-4	-	-
CASSEILGGDGNQPQHF	TGTGCCAGCAGTGAAATCTTAGGAGGGGACGGAAATCAGCCCCAGCATTTT	TRBV6-1	TRBJ1-5	few	-
CASSPPMGSEQFF	TGTGCCAGCTCACCACCTATGGGCAGTGAGCAGTTCTTC	TRBV18	TRBJ2-1	-	-
CASSPKTSGNPTYNEQFF	TGTGCCAGCAGTCCCAAGACTAGCGGGAACCCTACCTACAATGAGCAGTTCTTC	TRBV28	TRBJ2-1	-	TRBD2
CSARDGQETEAFF	TGCAGTGCTAGAGACGGGCAGGAGACTGAAGCTTTCTTT	TRBV20-1	TRBJ1-1	-	-
CASSLLWDTEAFF	TGTGCCAGCAGCTTATTGTGGGACACTGAAGCTTTCTTT	TRBV7-3	TRBJ1-1	-	-
CSAREGTGGSYEQYF	TGCAGTGCTAGAGAGGGGACAGGGGGCTCCTACGAGCAGTACTTC	TRBV20-1	TRBJ2-7	-	TRBD1
CASSPPGGTLGTGELFF	TGCGCCAGCAGCCCCCCGGGGGGGACTTTGGGGACCGGGGAGCTGTTTTTT	TRBV5-1	TRBJ2-2	-	TRBD2
CASSLSGNYGYTF	TGTGCCAGCAGCTTATCAGGAAACTATGGCTACACCTTC	TRBV11-3	TRBJ1-2	-	-
CASSPTTLTEAFF	TGTGCCAGCTCACCAACGACCCTCACTGAAGCTTTCTTT	TRBV18	TRBJ1-1	many	-
CSARDRGTVAFF	TGCAGTGCTAGAGATCGGGGAACAGTAGCTTTCTTT	TRBV20-1	TRBJ1-1	medium-sized	-
CASSRAGYTEAFF	TGTGCCAGCAGTAGGGCCGGCTACACTGAAGCTTTCTTT	TRBV6-1	TRBJ1-1	medium-sized	-
CSALTGSEQYF	TGCAGTGCTCTAACGGGGAGCGAGCAGTACTTC	TRBV20-1	TRBJ2-7	few	-